Below, 27 T cell receptor beta chains from the same sample are listed, as sequenced in a study of T cells in Graves' hyperthyroidism and ophthalmopathy. Authors of the study amplified TCR beta CDR3 regions from RNA transcripts. The HTBI primer set drove a first-round RT-PCR of the TCR CDR3. TCRdb reanalysed the multiplex PCR reads using MiXCR and keeps one entry per CDR3 protein. The data show more than 95,000 distinct CDR3 sequences, less than 55% seen once. Sequenced input: blood. Every receptor here comes from a man in his forties with Graves' hyperthyroidism.

This clonotype was recorded many times. One junction end disagrees with the germline gene, perhaps due to a read error. V usage is TRBV7-7 and J usage is TRBJ1-3; D unresolved. Germline V gene lookup returns CDR1 SSHAT and CDR2 FNYEAQ (reference sequence). The length of the CDR3 is 15 residues. CDR3 protein: CASSLGFASGNTIYF. The CDR3 DNA is TGTGCTAGCAGCCTAGGATTCGCCTCTGGAAACACCATATATTTT.

Only a few counts were recorded for this clonotype. V usage is TRBV20-1 and J usage is TRBJ2-7; D is unclear. The germline CDR1 and CDR2 sequences are DFQATT and SNEGSKA (reference sequence). V lost 3 bases and J 0 bases, leaving 15 bases between the germline ends. CDR3 length equals 15 residues. CDR3 DNA: TGCAGTGCTAGGAAGGAGACGGGTAGCTCCTACGAGCAGTACTTC. Its translation is CSARKETGSSYEQYF.

The genes are TRBV20-1 and TRBJ2-7; 11 bases match TRBD2. CDR1 is DFQATT, CDR2 SNEGSKA, per germline (reference sequence). V trimming: 6 bases; J trimming: 0 bases; junction bases outside the gene matches: 10. The CDR3 contains 16 residues. The CDR3 reads CSAANPSGRNSYEQYF. The CDR3, as DNA: TGCAGTGCCGCCAATCCTAGCGGGAGGAACTCCTACGAGCAGTACTTC.

The chain uses TRBV20-1 and TRBJ2-7; D uncertain. V lost 3 bases and J 7 bases, leaving 28 bases between the germline ends. The germline V gene encodes CDR1 DFQATT and CDR2 SNEGSKA (reference sequence). The CDR3 contains 17 residues. CDR3 coding DNA: TGCAGTGCTAGCGGGTTTTCAAAGATCAACTCCTACAAGGAGCAGTACTTC. It yields the protein CSASGFSKINSYKEQYF.

This clonotype has a count of ten or more. This chain joins TRBV13 and TRBJ2-7, with 9 bases identical to TRBD2. Germline CDR1 and CDR2: PRHDT and FYEKMQ (reference sequence). Germline trimming cut 0 bases from V and 5 bases from J; bases unmatched to any gene: 2. The CDR3 consists of 14 residues. The CDR3 reads CASSLGRTSDEQYF. As DNA, the CDR3 is TGTGCCAGCAGCTTAGGACGGACTAGCGACGAGCAGTACTTC.

The chain links TRBV9 to TRBJ1-6, with TRBD1 identical over 10 bases. Germline CDR1 reads SGDLS; CDR2 reads YYNGEE. The CDR3 runs 14 residues. V shed 4 bases, J shed 10 bases, and the junction held 5 bases outside the gene matches. The DNA for the CDR3 is TGTGCCAGCAGCACGGGGACAGGGGAATCACCCCTCCACTTT. Translated, it gives CASSTGTGESPLHF.

This clonotype was detected many times. The rearrangement joins TRBV11-3 to TRBJ2-5; D not certain. The CDR3 covers 11 residues. Germline lookup yields CDR1 SGHNT and CDR2 YENEEA. V was cut by 2 bases and J by 6 bases, with 4 bases left in between. The CDR3 nucleotides read TGTGCCAGCAGCTTAAGCCAGACCCAGTACTTC. Translation: CASSLSQTQYF.

This clonotype was detected ten times or more. CDR3: CASSLVSERRETQYF. CDR3 DNA sequence: TGTGCCAGCAGCTTAGTTTCTGAACGTCGCGAGACCCAGTACTTC. The rearrangement links TRBV7-2 to TRBJ2-5; no definite D call. The CDR3 is 15 residues long. The V and J ends lost 1 base and 5 bases respectively, with 14 bases between them. Germline loops: CDR1 SGHTA, CDR2 FQGNSA.

This clonotype was counted many times. V is TRBV10-3 and J is TRBJ2-3; D remains unclear. Germline V gives CDR1 ENHRY, CDR2 SYGVKD. The CDR3 runs 17 residues. The V end was cut by 4 bases, the J end by 5 bases, with 22 bases between. The CDR3 is CAISVGLLGPSLDTQYF. The CDR3 nucleotides read TGTGCCATCAGTGTCGGGCTCCTGGGCCCAAGTCTAGATACGCAGTATTTT.

V gene TRBV7-9 combines with J gene TRBJ2-5; possibly TRBD1 for D (5 bases). Germline loops: CDR1 SEHNR, CDR2 FQNEAQ (reference sequence). V was pared by 5 bases and J by 1 base, with 5 bases between. This CDR3 is built from 12 residues. CDR3 sequence reads: CASSDSQETQYF. In DNA, the CDR3 is TGTGCCAGCAGCGACAGCCAAGAGACCCAGTACTTC.

This clonotype has ten or more counts. This rearrangement joins TRBV4-1 to TRBJ1-6; D call uncertain. The V gene's germline CDR1 is MGHRA and CDR2 YSYEKL. V lost 0 bases and J 3 bases, leaving 6 bases between the germline ends. The CDR3 spans 15 residues. DNA for the CDR3: TGCGCCAGCAGCCAAGATAAGGGCTATAATTCACCCCTCCACTTT. Encoded protein: CASSQDKGYNSPLHF.

This clonotype was counted ten times or more. The CDR3, as DNA: TGCGCCAGCAGCCAAGATATTTCGGGTAGCTCCTACAATGAGCAGTTCTTC. Amino acid sequence: CASSQDISGSSYNEQFF. This chain uses TRBV4-3 with TRBJ2-1; D is ambiguous. CDR3 length equals 17 residues. Trimming took off 0 bases at V and 0 bases at J, with 12 bases between the two ends. CDR1 LGHNA and CDR2 YSLEER come from the germline V gene.

This clonotype was seen many times. The genes are TRBV5-1 and TRBJ2-5; 9 bases align to TRBD1. V lost 7 bases, J lost 5 bases, and 15 bases stayed unmatched. The CDR3 spans 16 residues. The germline CDR1 and CDR2 sequences are SGHRS and YFSETQ. The CDR3 DNA sequence: TGCGCCAGCTGCCTGGGACAGGGTCCCCAACGCGAGACCCAGTACTTC. Translation: CASCLGQGPQRETQYF.

This clonotype was counted ten times or more. The chain recombines TRBV5-1 with TRBJ2-3; D remains unclear. V gave up 6 bases and J gave up 0 bases, with 5 bases separating them. The CDR3 covers 12 residues. The germline CDR1 and CDR2 sequences are SGHRS and YFSETQ. CDR3 in amino acids: CASISSTDTQYF. The CDR3 bases are TGCGCCAGCATTTCTAGCACAGATACGCAGTATTTT. Full variable domain (remainder filled in from reference TRBV5-1 and TRBJ2-3): KAGVTQTPRYLIKTRGQQVTLSCSPISGHRSVSWYQQTPGQGLQFLFEYFSETQRNKGNFPGRFSGRQFSNSRSEMNVSTLELGDSALYLCASISSTDTQYFGPGTRLTVL.

There are many counts of this clonotype. The chain links TRBV7-2 to TRBJ2-2, with 15 bases aligning to TRBD2. V lost 1 base and J lost 1; bases outside the gene matches: 4. Germline V CDR1 and CDR2: SGHTA, FQGNSA. The CDR3 spans 19 residues. The CDR3 region has the DNA TGTGCCAGCAGCTTAGGGCGGGGACTAGCGGGAGGGAACACCGGGGAGCTGTTTTTT. Translation gives CASSLGRGLAGGNTGELFF.

The chain uses TRBV7-4 and TRBJ1-5; a weak D match, TRBD1 (5 bases). CDR1 is SGHVT, CDR2 SQSDAQ, per germline. The V end was cut by 1 base, the J end by 14 bases, with 9 bases between. This CDR3 comprises 11 residues. This CDR3 is CASSLGGYEHF. The CDR3 DNA is TGTGCCAGCAGCTTAGGGGGCTACGAGCATTTT.

The chain joins TRBV25-1 to TRBJ1-1; 9 nucleotides line up with TRBD1. Per the germline V gene, CDR1 is MGHDK and CDR2 is SYGVNS. Losses at the gene ends were 9 bases for V and 5 bases for J; bases not matched to a gene: 13. The CDR3 is made up of 15 amino acids. The CDR3: CASSKGTGLGTEAFF. The CDR3 DNA sequence: TGTGCCAGTAGTAAGGGGACAGGGTTGGGGACTGAAGCTTTCTTT.

This clonotype came up a few times. This may arise from a read error, as a much more abundant clone is one base away. The chain has TRBV2 and TRBJ1-2, with D possibly TRBD1 on 6 matching bases. CDR3 length equals 15 residues. Trimming cost V 6 bases and J 4 bases, with 18 bases left between them. Germline V CDR1 and CDR2: SNHLY, FYNNEI. CDR3 in amino acids: CASSQEWTEPYGYTF. As DNA, the CDR3 is TGTGCCAGCAGCCAAGAATGGACAGAACCCTATGGCTACACCTTC.

This clonotype was seen at least ten times. This chain joins TRBV7-2 and TRBJ1-5, with TRBD1 as a possible D gene (5 bases). Trimming took 5 bases from V and 8 from J, leaving 19 bases between them. This CDR3 spans 15 amino acids. Germline assignment: CDR1 SGHTA and CDR2 FQGNSA. The CDR3 here is CASSEYGASQEPQHF. The CDR3 coding sequence is TGTGCCAGCAGCGAATACGGGGCATCCCAGGAGCCCCAGCATTTT.

In its sample, this clonotype was seen many times. The chain couples TRBV2 to TRBJ2-1; TRBD2 matches at 14 bases. The CDR3 is 16 amino acids. CDR1 and CDR2 (germline): SNHLY, FYNNEI. V was clipped by 9 bases and J by 9 bases; unmatched bases: 13. CDR3 DNA sequence: TGTGCCAGAACCCCGGGACTAGCGGGAGTAAGGGGTGAGCAGTTCTTC. This encodes CARTPGLAGVRGEQFF. Complete variable domain (other parts from reference TRBV2 and TRBJ2-1): EPEVTQTPSHQVTQMGQEVILRCVPISNHLYFYWYRQILGQKVEFLVSFYNNEISEKSEIFDDQFSVERPDGSNFTLKIRSTKLEDSAMYFCARTPGLAGVRGEQFFGPGTRLTVL.

This clonotype was seen at least ten times. V usage is TRBV10-2 and J usage is TRBJ2-1; D call uncertain. CDR3 length: 14 amino acids. CDR1 and CDR2 from the germline V gene are WSHSY and SAAADI. The ends were cut back, 2 bases at V and 0 bases at J, with 5 bases in the middle. CDR3 region: CASSEGISYNEQFF. The CDR3 DNA reads as TGCGCCAGCAGTGAGGGGATCTCCTACAATGAGCAGTTCTTC.

This clonotype occurred many times. The rearrangement joins TRBV9 to TRBJ2-5; D not certain. With 0 bases removed from V and 2 bases from J, the gap between germline ends came to 5 bases. This CDR3 is 13 amino acids long. Germline CDR1 reads SGDLS; CDR2 reads YYNGEE. CDR3 loop: CASSVAAQETQYF. DNA of the CDR3: TGTGCCAGCAGCGTAGCCGCTCAAGAGACCCAGTACTTC.

The J gene is TRBJ1-5, the V gene TRBV10-3, with TRBD1 identical over 10 bases. With 6 bases clipped from V and 0 bases from J, the junction kept 5 bases outside the gene matches. Germline V gives CDR1 ENHRY, CDR2 SYGVKD. The CDR3 length is 16 residues. The CDR3 DNA is TGTGCCATCAGCAGGACAGGGGGAAATAGCAATCAGCCCCAGCATTTT. It specifies CAISRTGGNSNQPQHF.

This clonotype appeared many times. This chain joins TRBV12-3 or TRBV12-4 and TRBJ2-1; D assignment may be TRBD1 or TRBD2 (5 bases each). CDR3 size: 15 residues. Trimming stripped 5 bases from V and 4 bases from J, with 15 bases between. CDR3 DNA sequence: TGTGCCAGCAGTCCCCCGGGGCGTCGGTACAATGAGCAGTTCTTC. Its translation: CASSPPGRRYNEQFF.

This clonotype was detected ten times or more. The chain couples TRBV20-1 to TRBJ1-2, with a possible D match to TRBD1 (5 bases). Germline-derived CDR1 and CDR2 are DFQATT and SNEGSKA (reference sequence). The CDR3 runs 15 residues. The V gene lost 0 bases and the J gene lost 7 bases, with 18 bases spanning the gap. CDR3 sequence: CSARDLGHLGSGYTF. CDR3 nucleotide sequence: TGCAGTGCTAGAGATCTTGGACATTTGGGGAGTGGCTACACCTTC.

This chain links TRBV7-9 with TRBJ1-2; the match to TRBD1 covers 8 bases. CDR3 length: 13 residues. Germline-derived CDR1 and CDR2 are SEHNR and FQNEAQ (reference sequence). V shed 5 bases and J 4 bases; nucleotides not matched to a gene: 3. CDR3 in amino acids: CASSLGQGYGYTF. The CDR3 nucleotides read TGTGCCAGCAGCCTCGGACAGGGCTATGGCTACACCTTC.

V and J are TRBV7-9 and TRBJ2-1, with 10 nucleotides matching TRBD2. Germline lookup yields CDR1 SEHNR and CDR2 FQNEAQ (reference sequence). Trimming at V came to 5 bases and at J to 7 bases, leaving 11 bases not matched to a gene. This CDR3 region has 16 residues. Written as DNA, the CDR3 is TGTGCCAGCAGCCCACTAGCGGGACAGGCTTTGAATGAGCAGTTCTTC. Translated: CASSPLAGQALNEQFF.